Listed below are T cell receptor beta chains from one sample, sequenced in a study of shared clonotypes between healthy human individuals. Repertoires were generated with immunoSEQ multiplex PCR, while TCRdb's copy carries only in-frame clones and drops some. The sample has some 1,400,000 clones; 96% are singletons. Sequencing input: naive CD4+ T cells sorted from blood. These receptors were collected from a man aged 25-45 years in good health. CDR3s include the opening cysteine and the closing phenylalanine or tryptophan. A D gene is named only where the DNA matches it firmly. Clone sizes are given selectively: once, few, many, or a class where the clone is expanded.

CDR3 DNA: TGTGCCAGCAGCCCCCGCCCTAGCACAGATACGCAGTATTTT
CDR3 protein: CASSPRPSTDTQYF
clone size: .
V gene: TRBV9
D gene: .
J gene: TRBJ2-3

CDR3 DNA: TGCGCCAGCCAAGCTAGCGGCTACAATGAGCAGTTCTTC
CDR3 protein: CASQASGYNEQFF
clone size: .
V gene: TRBV5-1
D gene: TRBD2
J gene: TRBJ2-1

CDR3 DNA: TGTGCCTGGAGTGTAAAAGGGGGAGTGGGGAATGAGCAGTTCTTC
CDR3 protein: CAWSVKGGVGNEQFF
clone size: .
V gene: TRBV30
D gene: .
J gene: TRBJ2-1

CDR3 DNA: TGTGCCAGCAGCTTAATGACGTCTAACTATGGCTACACCTTC
CDR3 protein: CASSLMTSNYGYTF
clone size: .
V gene: TRBV7-9
D gene: .
J gene: TRBJ1-2

CDR3 DNA: TGTGCCAGCAGCACAGACCGGAGCTCCTACGAGCAGTACTTC
CDR3 protein: CASSTDRSSYEQYF
clone size: .
V gene: TRBV5-4
D gene: .
J gene: TRBJ2-7

CDR3 DNA: TGCGCCAGCAGCTTGGTCGACAGCTCTGGGGCCAACGTCCTGACTTTC
CDR3 protein: CASSLVDSSGANVLTF
clone size: .
V gene: TRBV5-1
D gene: .
J gene: TRBJ2-6

CDR3 DNA: TGTGCCAGTAGGGCCTTGGCAGTCAGCCCCTACGAGCAGTACTTC
CDR3 protein: CASRALAVSPYEQYF
clone size: .
V gene: TRBV19
D gene: .
J gene: TRBJ2-7

CDR3 DNA: TGTGCCAGCAGCCTCCAGACGGCGGGAGTCTGGAACGAGCAGTACTTC
CDR3 protein: CASSLQTAGVWNEQYF
clone size: .
V gene: TRBV7-2
D gene: TRBD2
J gene: TRBJ2-7

CDR3 DNA: TGTGCCAGCAGCTTAGGGGCGGGGGAAAAACTGTTTTTT
CDR3 protein: CASSLGAGEKLFF
clone size: .
V gene: TRBV11-1
D gene: .
J gene: TRBJ1-4

CDR3 DNA: TGTGCCAGCAGCCCCCCGACCTCAATGAACACTGAAGCTTTCTTT
CDR3 protein: CASSPPTSMNTEAFF
clone size: .
V gene: TRBV9
D gene: .
J gene: TRBJ1-1

CDR3 DNA: TGTGCCAGCAGCTTTTTTGGGAACGGTATAGAGACCCAGTACTTC
CDR3 protein: CASSFFGNGIETQYF
clone size: .
V gene: TRBV11-2
D gene: .
J gene: TRBJ2-5

CDR3 DNA: TGTGCCAGCAGCTCGCACAGCGACCAAGCTTTCTTT
CDR3 protein: CASSSHSDQAFF
clone size: .
V gene: TRBV7-8
D gene: .
J gene: TRBJ1-1

CDR3 DNA: TGTGCCAGCTCACCCGGACAGGAGCAGTTCTTC
CDR3 protein: CASSPGQEQFF
clone size: .
V gene: TRBV18
D gene: .
J gene: TRBJ2-1

CDR3 DNA: TGTGCCAGCAGCTTGAGTGCAGGGGGAACCTACGAGCAGTACTTC
CDR3 protein: CASSLSAGGTYEQYF
clone size: .
V gene: TRBV5-5
D gene: TRBD1
J gene: TRBJ2-7

CDR3 DNA: TGCGCCAGCAGTCGAATAGCGGGAGCTCTCCACAATGAGCAGTTCTTC
CDR3 protein: CASSRIAGALHNEQFF
clone size: .
V gene: TRBV10-1
D gene: TRBD2
J gene: TRBJ2-1

CDR3 DNA: TGTGCCAGCAGCCCGGCTATTAATGAAAAACTGTTTTTT
CDR3 protein: CASSPAINEKLFF
clone size: .
V gene: TRBV6-5
D gene: .
J gene: TRBJ1-4

CDR3 DNA: TGTGCCAGCAGTTCCAGACTAGCGGGAGCCGGCTACAATGAGCAGTTCTTC
CDR3 protein: CASSSRLAGAGYNEQFF
clone size: .
V gene: TRBV7-2
D gene: TRBD2
J gene: TRBJ2-1

CDR3 DNA: TGTGCCAGCAGCTTGGGGGGCCCCGGGGCGGAACTGTTTTTT
CDR3 protein: CASSLGGPGAELFF
clone size: once
V gene: TRBV5-4
D gene: .
J gene: TRBJ1-4

CDR3 DNA: TGCAGCGTTGTGCGGGGCTACGAGCAGTACTTC
CDR3 protein: CSVVRGYEQYF
clone size: .
V gene: TRBV29-1
D gene: .
J gene: TRBJ2-7

CDR3 DNA: TGTGCCAGCAGTACTGACAGGCATGGTGAAAAACTGTTTTTT
CDR3 protein: CASSTDRHGEKLFF
clone size: .
V gene: TRBV5-4
D gene: .
J gene: TRBJ1-4

CDR3 DNA: TGTGCCAGCAGCCTTTCTTGGGGCTACGAGCAGTACTTC
CDR3 protein: CASSLSWGYEQYF
clone size: .
V gene: TRBV11-3
D gene: .
J gene: TRBJ2-7

CDR3 DNA: TGTGCCAGCGGTCTAGGAGGGTCTGGGGCCAACGTCCTGACTTTC
CDR3 protein: CASGLGGSGANVLTF
clone size: .
V gene: TRBV6-1
D gene: .
J gene: TRBJ2-6

CDR3 DNA: TGTGCCAGCTCCGCCCTGGCGTCAGGTAGAGAGGGAAGCCAGTACTTC
CDR3 protein: CASSALASGREGSQYF
clone size: .
V gene: TRBV18
D gene: .
J gene: TRBJ2-5

CDR3 DNA: TGTGCCAGCCGCAAGACTAGCGGTCCCGATACGCAGTATTTT
CDR3 protein: CASRKTSGPDTQYF
clone size: .
V gene: TRBV2
D gene: TRBD2
J gene: TRBJ2-3

CDR3 DNA: TGTGCCACCAGCAACCCAGACCGGGACAGCCGAGAGACCCAGTACTTC
CDR3 protein: CATSNPDRDSRETQYF
clone size: .
V gene: TRBV15
D gene: TRBD1
J gene: TRBJ2-5

CDR3 DNA: TGTGCCAGTATGCCCTTGGGGGAAGAAAACATTCAGTACTTC
CDR3 protein: CASMPLGEENIQYF
clone size: .
V gene: TRBV19
D gene: .
J gene: TRBJ2-4

CDR3 DNA: TGCGCCAGCGGGAGACAGGGCACAGATACGCAGTATTTT
CDR3 protein: CASGRQGTDTQYF
clone size: .
V gene: TRBV10-1
D gene: .
J gene: TRBJ2-3

CDR3 DNA: TGTGCCAGCAGCTTGGACCAGACGGGCGAGCAGTACTTC
CDR3 protein: CASSLDQTGEQYF
clone size: .
V gene: TRBV5-4
D gene: .
J gene: TRBJ2-7